The 3 T cell receptor beta chains below come from one sample, sequenced in a study of spatial heterogeneity in lung cancer. Indicated time point: sample taken at primary tumor resection. Sequencing was performed on whole RNA extracted from tumor and nontumor lung tissue, or from frozen PBMC, and the material was left unsorted. TCRdb used MiXCR to reprocess the 5' RACE reads, holding one entry per CDR3 protein. The table has around 40,000 distinct CDR3 sequences, approximately 5.5% seen once. Sequences were derived from PBMCs, sampled at surgery. The receptors come from a male donor with early-stage non-small cell lung cancer.

At least ten counts were recorded for this clonotype. V usage is TRBV15 and J usage is TRBJ1-6; D is possibly TRBD1 (5 bases). The CDR3 is 14 amino acids. Germline V gene data show CDR1 as LNHNV and CDR2 as YYDKDF (reference sequence). Trimming took 6 bases from V and 5 from J, leaving 11 bases between them. The CDR3 region is CATRDMVNNSPLHF. CDR3 in DNA: TGTGCCACCAGGGACATGGTCAATAATTCACCCCTCCACTTT.

The count of this clonotype is one. The V gene is TRBV25-1, the J gene TRBJ2-7; TRBD1 is a possible D gene (6 bases). CDR1 MGHDK and CDR2 SYGVNS come from the germline V gene. Trimming took off 4 bases at V and 2 bases at J, with 15 bases between the two ends. CDR3 size: 15 residues. The CDR3 is CASSAGNRETYEQYF. The CDR3 DNA is TGTGCCAGCAGTGCAGGGAACAGGGAAACCTACGAGCAGTACTTC.

In its sample, this clonotype was seen a few times. The rearrangement uses TRBV11-2 and TRBJ1-3; D remains unclear. CDR1 is SGHAT, CDR2 FQNNGV, per germline. With 3 bases removed from V and 8 bases from J, the gap between germline ends came to 11 bases. The CDR3 extends over 13 amino acids. The DNA of the CDR3 is TGTGCCAGCAGCTTCGGTACCCGGGACACCATATATTTT. Its protein is CASSFGTRDTIYF.